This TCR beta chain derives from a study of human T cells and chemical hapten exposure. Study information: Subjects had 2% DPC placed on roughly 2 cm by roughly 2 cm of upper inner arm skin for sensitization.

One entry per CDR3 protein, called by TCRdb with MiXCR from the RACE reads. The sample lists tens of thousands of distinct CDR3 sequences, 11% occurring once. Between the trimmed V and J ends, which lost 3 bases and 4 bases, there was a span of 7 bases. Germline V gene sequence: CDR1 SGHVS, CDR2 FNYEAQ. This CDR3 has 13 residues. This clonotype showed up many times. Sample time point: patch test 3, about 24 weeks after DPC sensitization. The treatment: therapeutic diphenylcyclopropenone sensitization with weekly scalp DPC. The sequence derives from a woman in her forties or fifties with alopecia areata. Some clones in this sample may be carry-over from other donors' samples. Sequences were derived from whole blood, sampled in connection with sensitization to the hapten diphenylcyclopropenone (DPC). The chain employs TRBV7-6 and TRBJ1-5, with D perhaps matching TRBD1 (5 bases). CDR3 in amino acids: CASSFRVNQPQHF. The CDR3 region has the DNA TGTGCCAGCAGCTTCAGGGTTAATCAGCCCCAGCATTTT.